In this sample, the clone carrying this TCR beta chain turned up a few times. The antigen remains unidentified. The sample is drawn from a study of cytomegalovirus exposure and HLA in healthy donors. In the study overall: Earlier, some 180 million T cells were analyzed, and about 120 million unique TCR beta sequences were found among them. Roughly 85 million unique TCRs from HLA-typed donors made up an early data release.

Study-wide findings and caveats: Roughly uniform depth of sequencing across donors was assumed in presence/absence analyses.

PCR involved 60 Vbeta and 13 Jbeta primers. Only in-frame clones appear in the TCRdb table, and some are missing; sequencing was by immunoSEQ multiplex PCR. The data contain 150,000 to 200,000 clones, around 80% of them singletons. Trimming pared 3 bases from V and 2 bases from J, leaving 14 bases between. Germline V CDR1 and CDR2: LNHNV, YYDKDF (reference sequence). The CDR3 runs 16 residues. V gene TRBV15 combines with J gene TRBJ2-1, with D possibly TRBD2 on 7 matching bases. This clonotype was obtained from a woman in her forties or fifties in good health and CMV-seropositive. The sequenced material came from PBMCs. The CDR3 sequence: CATSSGGGGTYNEQFF. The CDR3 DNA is TGTGCCACCAGCAGCGGGGGAGGGGGGACCTACAATGAGCAGTTCTTC.